Below are 25 T cell receptor beta chains sequenced from a single sample in a study of radiotherapy plus CTLA-4 blockade in lung cancer. Produced via immunoSEQ multiplex PCR; TCRdb's table is partial and in-frame only. Among some 110,000 clones, 85% to 90% were seen once, and the ten largest hold 2.4%. Here the sequenced sample was peripheral blood, taken from a patient treated with radiotherapy plus ipilimumab. These receptors came from a human donor with non-small cell lung cancer that progressed on radiotherapy plus ipilimumab. Some clones in this sample may be carry-over from other donors' samples.

This clone was found a few times. One junction end does not reproduce the germline sequence, and a read error may be involved. J is TRBJ2-7 and V is TRBV5-3, with D uncertain. TRBV5-3 is an ORF; its function is uncertain. The length of the CDR3 is 14 residues. The CDR3 loop is CASSFPRRSYEQYF. The DNA for the CDR3 is TGTGCCAGCAGCTTTCCCCGGCGCTCCTACGAGCAGTACTTC.

The genes are TRBV5-4 and TRBJ2-3, with a tentative D call TRBD1 (6 bases). Germline V gives CDR1 SGHNT, CDR2 YYREEE (reference sequence). The CDR3 contains 17 residues. V was trimmed by 4 bases and J by 2 bases, leaving 20 bases between them. The chain's CDR3 is CASSRAAWGRNTDTQYF. In DNA, the CDR3 is TGTGCCAGCAGCCGGGCCGCGTGGGGGCGGAACACAGATACGCAGTATTTT.

The count of this clone is one. This chain connects TRBV7-9 to TRBJ1-2; no clear D. The length of the CDR3 is 12 residues. With 2 bases removed from V and 8 bases from J, the gap between germline ends came to 9 bases. Germline V gene sequence: CDR1 SEHNR, CDR2 FQNEAQ (reference sequence). The CDR3 region has the DNA TGTGCCAGCAGCTTATTGCAGGACGGCTACACCTTC. Translating it yields CASSLLQDGYTF.

The chain employs TRBV28 and TRBJ2-1; D is unresolved. Germline CDR1 and CDR2: MDHEN and SYDVKM. Deletions cut 4 bases from V and 7 bases from J, with 8 bases between. CDR3 length equals 12 residues. In DNA, the CDR3 is TGTGCCAGCAGTTCTCCCTTAAATGAGCAGTTCTTC. As protein: CASSSPLNEQFF.

The chain uses TRBV5-1 and TRBJ1-1; the match to TRBD1 covers 7 bases. Germline V CDR1 and CDR2: SGHRS, YFSETQ. The CDR3 has 15 amino acids. The ends lost 2 bases at V and 1 base at J; junction bases unmatched: 5. CDR3 sequence (DNA): TGCGCCAGCAGCTTTACAGGGGCGGGGAACACTGAAGCTTTCTTT. Its translation: CASSFTGAGNTEAFF. The complete variable domain, with remaining parts taken from reference TRBV5-1 and TRBJ1-1, reads KAGVTQTPRYLIKTRGQQVTLSCSPISGHRSVSWYQQTPGQGLQFLFEYFSETQRNKGNFPGRFSGRQFSNSRSEMNVSTLELGDSALYLCASSFTGAGNTEAFFGQGTRLTVV.

A few counts support this clone. V gene TRBV6-4 combines with J gene TRBJ2-1; weak D call: TRBD1 (6 bases). The CDR3 covers 15 residues. Between the trimmed V and J ends, which lost 0 bases and 3 bases, there was a span of 9 bases. Germline V CDR1 and CDR2: MRHNA, SNTAGT. The CDR3 region is CASSDSKGDYNEQFF. In nucleotides, the CDR3 is TGTGCCAGCAGTGACTCGAAGGGGGACTACAATGAGCAGTTCTTC.

This clone was seen a handful of times. This chain links TRBV18 with TRBJ1-6; D is undetermined. The germline CDR1 and CDR2 sequences are KGHSH and LQKENI. The CDR3 has 13 amino acids. Trimming removed 5 bases at V and 6 bases at J, with 8 bases between. Written as DNA, the CDR3 is TGTGCCAGCTCAGGGCAGCTTAATTCACCCCTCCACTTT. It specifies CASSGQLNSPLHF.

This clone was counted only a few times. The rearrangement uses TRBV5-1 and TRBJ2-5; TRBD2 aligns across 8 bases. The CDR3 runs to 14 residues. V lost 3 bases to trimming and J lost 5 bases; unmatched junction nucleotides: 6. Germline V gives CDR1 SGHRS, CDR2 YFSETQ. CDR3 sequence: CASSYTSGGETQYF. The CDR3 bases are TGCGCCAGCAGCTATACTAGCGGAGGGGAGACCCAGTACTTC.

This clone came up a few times. This chain links TRBV7-9 with TRBJ1-2; D remains unclear. This CDR3 has 15 amino acids. V was trimmed by 7 bases and J by 0 bases, leaving 15 bases between them. CDR1 is SEHNR and CDR2 is FQNEAQ in the germline V gene (reference sequence). The CDR3 DNA reads TGTGCCAGCACCCCGGAGGGAAGGTCTAACTATGGCTACACCTTC. This sequence encodes CASTPEGRSNYGYTF.

V and J are TRBV9 and TRBJ2-1; D might be TRBD2 (7 bases). V was trimmed by 0 bases and J by 1 base, leaving 11 bases between them. Germline CDR1 and CDR2: SGDLS and YYNGEE. The CDR3 totals 16 residues. The CDR3 DNA reads as TGTGCCAGCAGCGTAGGCGGGGGCCAGTCCTACAATGAGCAGTTCTTC. Translating gives CASSVGGGQSYNEQFF. The full variable domain, in which reference TRBV9 and TRBJ2-1 provide the parts outside the CDR3, is DSGVTQTPKHLITATGQRVTLRCSPRSGDLSVYWYQQSLDQGLQFLIQYYNGEERAKGNILERFSAQQFPDLHSELNLSSLELGDSALYFCASSVGGGQSYNEQFFGPGTRLTVL.

The chain carries TRBV9 and TRBJ2-7; weak D call: TRBD2 (7 bases). The CDR3 loop spans 17 amino acids. V was trimmed by 0 bases and J by 3 bases, leaving 19 bases between them. The germline V gene has CDR1 SGDLS and CDR2 YYNGEE. The CDR3 reads CASSVGGTGGADYEQYF. The DNA of the CDR3 is TGTGCCAGCAGCGTAGGTGGAACTGGGGGGGCCGACTACGAGCAGTACTTC. Together with reference TRBV9 and TRBJ2-7, the CDR3 gives the full variable domain: DSGVTQTPKHLITATGQRVTLRCSPRSGDLSVYWYQQSLDQGLQFLIQYYNGEERAKGNILERFSAQQFPDLHSELNLSSLELGDSALYFCASSVGGTGGADYEQYFGPGTRLTVT.

V is TRBV5-1 and J is TRBJ1-1, with D possibly matching TRBD1 (6 bases). With 3 bases removed from V and 5 bases from J, the gap between germline ends came to 14 bases. The germline gives CDR1 SGHRS, CDR2 YFSETQ. There are 14 residues in the CDR3. The CDR3 DNA is TGCGCCAGCAGCTCTATGGGGGCGCAGACTGAAGCTTTCTTT. Translating gives CASSSMGAQTEAFF. Full variable domain (outside the CDR3, taken from reference TRBV5-1 and TRBJ1-1): KAGVTQTPRYLIKTRGQQVTLSCSPISGHRSVSWYQQTPGQGLQFLFEYFSETQRNKGNFPGRFSGRQFSNSRSEMNVSTLELGDSALYLCASSSMGAQTEAFFGQGTRLTVV.

Only one count was recorded for this clone. The V call is TRBV11-1, the J call TRBJ1-3; D is undetermined. This CDR3 comprises 17 residues. Germline values: CDR1 SGHAT, CDR2 FQDESV (reference sequence). Trimming took off 5 bases at V and 2 bases at J, with 19 bases between the two ends. The DNA of the CDR3 is TGTGCCAGCAGCCCATTCGGGAGGATGCCGGCTGGAAACACCATATATTTT. As protein: CASSPFGRMPAGNTIYF.

The chain is built from TRBV5-4 and TRBJ1-4; the D gene is possibly TRBD1 (5 bases). V was pared by 4 bases and J by 6 bases, with 13 bases between. This CDR3 region has 14 residues. Germline assignment: CDR1 SGHNT and CDR2 YYREEE (reference sequence). The CDR3 DNA reads as TGTGCCAGCAGCACAAGGACAACAGATGAAAAACTGTTTTTT. Protein sequence: CASSTRTTDEKLFF.

The J gene is TRBJ1-2, the V gene TRBV15; a weak D match, TRBD1 (5 bases). Trimming pared 1 base from V and 14 bases from J, leaving 20 bases between. Germline V lookup: CDR1 LNHNV, CDR2 YYDKDF (reference sequence). This CDR3 has 14 residues. The CDR3 loop reads CATSRVGTDGRSTF. The CDR3 region has the DNA TGTGCCACCAGCAGAGTCGGGACGGACGGACGCTCTACCTTC.

The chain carries TRBV29-1 and TRBJ2-3; a weak D match, TRBD1 (5 bases). Trimming cost V 3 bases and J 4 bases, with 17 bases left between them. Germline loops: CDR1 SQVTM, CDR2 ANQGSEA. This CDR3 has 15 residues. The CDR3 nucleotides read TGCAGCGTTGATTTAGGGGTGCAGGGATCAGATACGCAGTATTTT. It is translated as CSVDLGVQGSDTQYF.

The chain employs TRBV5-6 and TRBJ1-1; a weak D match, TRBD1 (5 bases). Looked up from germline, CDR1 is SGHDT and CDR2 is YYEEEE. This CDR3 has 17 amino acids. V lost 4 bases and J lost 0, with 19 bases in between. The CDR3 DNA follows: TGTGCCAGCAGCCCGATCCGGGACCCCTTGGTGAACACTGAAGCTTTCTTT. Translation gives CASSPIRDPLVNTEAFF.

This chain connects TRBV11-2 to TRBJ1-2; a weak D match, TRBD1 (5 bases). This CDR3 region has 16 residues. Germline CDR1 and CDR2: SGHAT and FQNNGV. V lost 0 bases and J lost 2, with 13 bases in between. CDR3 region: CASSLEGPGRNYGYTF. CDR3 in DNA: TGTGCCAGCAGCTTAGAAGGGCCAGGGCGCAACTATGGCTACACCTTC.

V is TRBV4-3 and J is TRBJ1-2; D call uncertain. The CDR3 covers 13 residues. Germline-derived CDR1 and CDR2 are LGHNA and YSLEER. V was clipped by 1 base and J by 7 bases, with 10 bases between them. DNA for the CDR3: TGCGCCAGCAGCCAAGTGTTAGGGTTTGGCTACACCTTC. This gives the protein CASSQVLGFGYTF.

The chain combines TRBV4-2 with TRBJ2-5; the D gene could be TRBD1 or TRBD2 (5 bases each). This CDR3 comprises 15 residues. V was cut by 1 base and J by 8 bases, with 17 bases left in between. Per germline, CDR1 LGHNA and CDR2 YNFKEQ. The CDR3 bases are TGTGCCAGCAGCCAAGGGGACGCCGGGGCTGAAACCCAGTACTTC. Its translation is CASSQGDAGAETQYF.

The V gene is TRBV5-1, the J gene TRBJ1-1; 11 bases match TRBD1. The CDR3 totals 16 residues. J was trimmed by 3 bases and V by 2 bases; bases with no gene match: 6. The germline V gene has CDR1 SGHRS and CDR2 YFSETQ. The CDR3 DNA reads TGCGCCAGCAGCTTTACCGGGACAGGGGGGTACACTGAAGCTTTCTTT. It is translated as CASSFTGTGGYTEAFF.

V is TRBV29-1 and J is TRBJ2-1, with D uncertain. Per germline, CDR1 SQVTM and CDR2 ANQGSEA. V was trimmed by 4 bases and J by 3 bases, leaving 16 bases between them. CDR3 length: 15 residues. The chain's CDR3 is CSVVPGYTRYNEQFF. DNA of the CDR3: TGCAGCGTTGTCCCTGGGTACACCCGCTACAATGAGCAGTTCTTC.

The chain joins TRBV7-9 to TRBJ1-1; the D is unclear. There are 12 residues in the CDR3. CDR1 and CDR2 from the germline V gene are SEHNR and FQNEAQ (reference sequence). V lost 5 bases and J lost 0, with 4 bases in between. CDR3 bases: TGTGCCAGCAGCGAGATGAACACTGAAGCTTTCTTT. Translating it yields CASSEMNTEAFF.

This chain joins TRBV29-1 and TRBJ1-1; TRBD1 agrees at 9 bases. Per germline, CDR1 SQVTM and CDR2 ANQGSEA. Unmatched junction bases numbered 5, after V lost 5 bases and J lost 4 bases. This CDR3 has 13 residues. For the CDR3, the DNA is TGCAGCGTTTTGGACAGGGGAGCCACTGAAGCTTTCTTT. It specifies CSVLDRGATEAFF.

The chain couples TRBV4-1 to TRBJ1-3; no firm D call. The V gene's germline CDR1 is MGHRA and CDR2 YSYEKL. V was shortened by 1 base and J by 1 base, with 11 bases between the two germline ends. The CDR3 has 16 residues. CDR3 sequence reads: CASSQVRVSSGNTIYF. CDR3 coding DNA: TGCGCCAGCAGCCAAGTAAGGGTCTCATCTGGAAACACCATATATTTT.